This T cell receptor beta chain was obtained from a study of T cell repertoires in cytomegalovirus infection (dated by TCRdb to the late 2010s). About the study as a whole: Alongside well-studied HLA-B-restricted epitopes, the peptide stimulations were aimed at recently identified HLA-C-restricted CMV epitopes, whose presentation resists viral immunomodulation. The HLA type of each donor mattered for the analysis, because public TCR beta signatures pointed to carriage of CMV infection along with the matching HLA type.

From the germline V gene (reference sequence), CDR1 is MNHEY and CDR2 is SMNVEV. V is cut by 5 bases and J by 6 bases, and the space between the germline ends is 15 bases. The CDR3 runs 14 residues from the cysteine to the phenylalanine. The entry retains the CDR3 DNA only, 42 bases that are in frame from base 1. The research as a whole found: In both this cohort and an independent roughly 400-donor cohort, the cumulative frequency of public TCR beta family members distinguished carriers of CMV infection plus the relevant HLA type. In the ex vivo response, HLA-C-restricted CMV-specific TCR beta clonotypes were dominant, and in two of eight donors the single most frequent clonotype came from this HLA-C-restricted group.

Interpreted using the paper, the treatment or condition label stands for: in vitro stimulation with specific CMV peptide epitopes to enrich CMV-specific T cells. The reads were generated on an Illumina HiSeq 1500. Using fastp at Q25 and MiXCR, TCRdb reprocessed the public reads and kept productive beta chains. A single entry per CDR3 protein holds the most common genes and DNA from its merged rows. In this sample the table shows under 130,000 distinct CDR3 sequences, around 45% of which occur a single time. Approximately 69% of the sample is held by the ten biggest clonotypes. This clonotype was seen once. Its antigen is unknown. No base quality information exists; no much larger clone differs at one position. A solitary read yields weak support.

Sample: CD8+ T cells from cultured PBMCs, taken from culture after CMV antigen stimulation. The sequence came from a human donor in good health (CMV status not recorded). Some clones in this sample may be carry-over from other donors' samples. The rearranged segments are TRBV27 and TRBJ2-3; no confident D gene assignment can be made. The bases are TGTGCCAGCAGTGTCTTAGGGCCCCGGGATACGCAGTATTTT. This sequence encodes CASSVLGPRDTQYF.